The entry below gives a single TCR beta chain sequence along with its context. The antigen is undetermined. Time point described: week 3, after first cycle of checkpoint inhibitor. Patients had no prior systemic cancer treatment, immunosuppressants or other active cancers. The data were taken from a study of blood T cell dynamics during melanoma immunotherapy. Looking at the study overall: Metastatic melanoma patients received first-line pembrolizumab or nivolumab plus ipilimumab.

Germline V CDR1 and CDR2: MGHRA, YSYEKL. The CDR3 length is 14 residues. V was pared by 1 base and J by 3 bases, with 9 bases between. TCRdb's table, derived via immunoSEQ multiplex PCR, lists solely in-frame clones and lacks some. Among 4,500 to 6,000 clones, approximately 83% were seen once, and the ten largest hold approximately 10%. Findings and limits, study-wide: Whether repertoire-driving clones were melanoma-specific could not be determined.

This chain links TRBV4-1 with TRBJ1-2, with TRBD1 as a possible D gene (6 bases). The material sequenced was blood, taken from a patient treated with checkpoint blockade. The source is a human donor with melanoma. The CDR3 nucleotides are TGCGCCAGCAGCCAAGCCACAGGGTACTATGGCTACACCTTC. This encodes CASSQATGYYGYTF.